This TCR beta chain was sequenced in a study of persistence of HIV-infected CD4 T cells. Notes on the study in general: Antigen-responding cells were enriched for degenerate expanded CDR3beta sequences.

Worth noting for this clone: Its antigen is still unknown.

Cells were stimulated nonspecifically with anti-CD3/anti-CD28 magnetic beads. Responding CD4+ T cells were sorted by upregulation of both CD40 ligand and CD69. CD8+ T cells were removed from PBMCs prior to stimulation. The immunoSEQ assay was version 4, run in survey mode. Using immunoSEQ multiplex PCR, the repertoire was profiled, and TCRdb retains in-frame clones only, with some absent. The sample shows roughly 43,000 clones, more than 85% of them seen only once. Trimming cost V 6 bases and J 7 bases; bases outside gene matches: 3. This CDR3 has 12 amino acids. The germline CDR1 and CDR2 sequences are WNHNN and SYGVQD (reference sequence).

The clonotype was recovered from an adult man with HIV who was CMV-seropositive. Sequencing was performed on CD4+ T cells sorted from PBMCs after roughly 17-hour stimulation, taken from a patient who received antiretroviral therapy. The chain has TRBV10-1 and TRBJ2-1; TRBD2 matches at 7 bases. CDR3 loop: CASSSGVNEQFF. The CDR3 DNA reads TGCGCCAGCAGCAGCGGGGTGAATGAGCAGTTCTTC.